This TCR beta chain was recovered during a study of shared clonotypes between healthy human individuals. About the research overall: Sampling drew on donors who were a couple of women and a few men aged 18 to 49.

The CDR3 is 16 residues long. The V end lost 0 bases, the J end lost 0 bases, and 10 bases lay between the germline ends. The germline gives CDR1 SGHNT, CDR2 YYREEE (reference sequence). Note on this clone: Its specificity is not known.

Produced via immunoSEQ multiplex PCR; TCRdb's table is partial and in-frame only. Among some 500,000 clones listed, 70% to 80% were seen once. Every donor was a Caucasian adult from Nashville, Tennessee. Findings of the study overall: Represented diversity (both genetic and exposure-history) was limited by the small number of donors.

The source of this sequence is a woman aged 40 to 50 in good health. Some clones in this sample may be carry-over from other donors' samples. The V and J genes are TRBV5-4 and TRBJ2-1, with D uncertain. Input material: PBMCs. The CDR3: CASSLDLTASYNEQFF. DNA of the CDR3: TGTGCCAGCAGCTTGGACCTGACGGCCTCCTACAATGAGCAGTTCTTC.